The present TCR beta chain was sequenced within a study of beta chain features in type 1 diabetes. Study-level results: Shortening of TCRB CDR3s, moderate but significant, appeared in all four CD4+ subsets of Type 1 diabetes patients.

A word on this clone: Antigen unknown.

Germline CDR1 MNHEY, CDR2 SMNVEV (reference sequence). V dropped 6 bases and J dropped 5; count of bases not matched to a gene: 7. This CDR3 has 14 amino acids. Of the isolated RNA, all was reverse transcribed, and so the sequenced material was expressed TCRB transcripts. The table came from immunoSEQ multiplex PCR; TCRdb's copy has only in-frame clones and leaves some out. The data show about 150,000 clones, around an eighth seen once. Specimen: central memory CD4+ T cells from blood. This receptor was obtained from a man aged 18-30 years with type 1 diabetes. This chain links TRBV27 with TRBJ1-5; 7 bases align to TRBD1. The CDR3 spells CASRPTGEYQPQHF. For the CDR3, the DNA is TGTGCCAGCAGGCCAACAGGGGAATATCAGCCCCAGCATTTT.